The clone carrying this T cell receptor beta chain has a handful of counts. Its antigen is as yet unknown. This CDR3 contains 13 residues. V lost 1 base, J lost 6 bases, and 9 bases lay in between. The germline V gene encodes CDR1 LNHDA and CDR2 SQIVND (reference sequence). The data belong to a study of T cells in Graves' hyperthyroidism and ophthalmopathy. Overall study findings and caveats: Among thyroid clonotypes expanded above 0.001, most also appeared in blood.

RNA transcripts were the template for amplifying TCR beta CDR3 regions. HTBI primers drove first-round RT-PCR of the TCR CDR3. One entry per CDR3 protein results from TCRdb running MiXCR on the multiplex PCR reads. The sample has roughly 350,000 distinct CDR3 sequences, roughly 13% seen once. Ophthalmopathy patients showed a Clinical Activity Score of at least 3, NOSPECS grade of at least 4 and duration under 3 months. Clinical symptoms, serum thyroxine, TRAb, thyroid ultrasound and orbital computed tomography established diagnosis. The PBMCs studied were ones that came from 10 ml fresh peripheral blood.

This TCR derives from a woman aged 40 to 55 with Graves' ophthalmopathy. The chain has TRBV19 and TRBJ1-1; D call uncertain. Sequenced input: blood. The CDR3 is CASSIGGTAEAFF. The CDR3 region has the DNA TGTGCCAGTAGTATAGGTGGTACAGCTGAAGCTTTCTTT.